The 27 T cell receptor beta chains below were found in one sample sequenced in a study of T cell responses to AZD1222 COVID-19 vaccine. Using immunoSEQ multiplex PCR, the repertoire was profiled, and TCRdb retains in-frame clones only, with some absent. The sample consists of around 53,000 clones, roughly 85% of them appearing once. Sequenced here: peripheral blood, sampled 28 days after the second AZD1222 dose. The receptors originated from an adult who received the AZD1222 COVID-19 vaccine.

CDR3 residues: CASSLGRDYEQYF. CDR3 in DNA: TGTGCCAGCAGCTTAGGCAGGGACTACGAGCAGTACTTC. The chain uses TRBV7-2 and TRBJ2-7, with D possibly TRBD1 on 5 matching bases. The germline V gene encodes CDR1 SGHTA and CDR2 FQGNSA. The CDR3 loop spans 13 amino acids. Trimming pared 1 base from V and 3 bases from J, leaving 7 bases between.

The chain employs TRBV7-9 and TRBJ1-1; D is uncertain. This CDR3 comprises 15 residues. V lost 3 bases, J lost 2 bases, and 13 bases lay in between. Germline values: CDR1 SEHNR, CDR2 FQNEAQ (reference sequence). The CDR3 loop is CASSFTHSYNTEAFF. DNA for the CDR3: TGTGCCAGCAGCTTCACGCACAGTTATAACACTGAAGCTTTCTTT.

The table lists this clone with a count of one. V usage is TRBV18 and J usage is TRBJ1-1, with D tentatively TRBD1 (6 bases). Germline V gives CDR1 KGHSH, CDR2 LQKENI. The CDR3 runs 14 residues. Trimming removed 3 bases at V and 1 base at J, with 9 bases between. The CDR3 nucleotides are TGTGCCAGCTCACCCGGACAGTGGAACACTGAAGCTTTCTTT. Its protein product is CASSPGQWNTEAFF.

This chain joins TRBV19 and TRBJ1-4, with D possibly being TRBD1 (6 bases). Germline lookup yields CDR1 LNHDA and CDR2 SQIVND (reference sequence). The V gene lost 8 bases and the J gene lost 6 bases, with 16 bases spanning the gap. The CDR3 loop spans 14 amino acids. CDR3 protein: CASSDSRRDEKLFF. CDR3 coding DNA: TGTGCCAGTTCGGACAGTCGGAGGGATGAAAAACTGTTTTTT.

The J gene is TRBJ1-6, the V gene TRBV5-5, with TRBD1 matching over 8 bases. Germline CDR1 is SGHKS and CDR2 is YYEKEE (reference sequence). This CDR3 spans 15 amino acids. Trimming took 1 base from V and 11 from J; bases not matched to a gene: 8. The CDR3 is CASSLKQGDGTPLHF. Here the CDR3 DNA reads TGTGCCAGCAGCTTGAAACAGGGGGACGGGACACCCCTCCACTTT. The variable domain in full, with the rest retrieved from reference TRBV5-5 and TRBJ1-6, is DAGVTQSPTHLIKTRGQQVTLRCSPISGHKSVSWYQQVLGQGPQFIFQYYEKEERGRGNFPDRFSARQFPNYSSELNVNALLLGDSALYLCASSLKQGDGTPLHFGNGTRLTVT.

This clone was recorded once. The chain joins TRBV7-2 to TRBJ2-6; perhaps TRBD1 as D (5 bases). V was trimmed by 5 bases and J by 3 bases, leaving 5 bases between them. Germline values: CDR1 SGHTA, CDR2 FQGNSA. CDR3 length: 13 residues. CDR3 amino acids: CASSQGGANVLTF. CDR3 in DNA: TGTGCCAGCAGCCAGGGTGGGGCCAACGTCCTGACTTTC.

The chain has TRBV11-3 and TRBJ2-1; D unclear. V lost 1 base and J 7 bases, leaving 8 bases between the germline ends. This CDR3 spans 13 amino acids. The germline V gene encodes CDR1 SGHNT and CDR2 YENEEA. CDR3 sequence: CASSLGRNNEQFF. The CDR3 bases are TGTGCCAGCAGCTTAGGAAGGAATAATGAGCAGTTCTTC.

This clone occurred a few times. This chain uses TRBV18 with TRBJ2-1; 7 nucleotides match TRBD1. The V gene end was trimmed by 5 bases and the J gene end by 4 bases; junction bases not matched to a gene: 8. Germline V lookup: CDR1 KGHSH, CDR2 LQKENI. The CDR3 covers 15 residues. CDR3 bases: TGTGCCAGCTCATTACGGGACAGCCCGTACAATGAGCAGTTCTTC. It yields the protein CASSLRDSPYNEQFF.

This sequence joins TRBV7-8 and TRBJ1-1, with D possibly being TRBD1 (5 bases). CDR1 SGHVS and CDR2 FQNEAQ come from the germline V gene. The V end lost 6 bases, the J end lost 5 bases, and 19 bases lay between the germline ends. The CDR3 is 15 residues long. DNA of the CDR3: TGTGCCAGCAGGCCACCGGGACGCTCGTGGACTGAAGCTTTCTTT. Protein: CASRPPGRSWTEAFF.

This chain uses TRBV11-2 with TRBJ1-1; no firm D call. The germline V gene encodes CDR1 SGHAT and CDR2 FQNNGV. V lost 5 bases and J 0 bases, leaving 13 bases between the germline ends. This CDR3 region has 15 residues. The CDR3 spells CASSARVPMNTEAFF. The DNA for the CDR3 is TGTGCCAGCAGCGCCCGGGTGCCGATGAACACTGAAGCTTTCTTT.

The V and J genes are TRBV28 and TRBJ1-6; D ambiguous. The CDR3 loop spans 11 amino acids. The germline CDR1 and CDR2 sequences are MDHEN and SYDVKM. V gave up 8 bases and J gave up 10 bases, with 9 bases separating them. The CDR3 loop reads CASSGGSPLHF. In DNA form, the CDR3 reads TGTGCCAGCTCGGGAGGGTCACCCCTCCACTTT.

The gene calls are TRBV6-5 and TRBJ1-4; D gene uncertain. The CDR3 has 12 amino acids. The V end was cut by 9 bases, the J end by 8 bases, with 13 bases between. Per the germline V gene, CDR1 is MNHEY and CDR2 is SVGAGI. The CDR3 protein is CASLANTEKLFF. CDR3 nucleotide sequence: TGTGCCAGTCTCGCAAACACGGAAAAACTGTTTTTT.

This chain uses TRBV30 with TRBJ1-3, with unresolved D. Germline-derived CDR1 and CDR2 are GTSNPN and SVGIG (reference sequence). This CDR3 is built from 11 residues. Trimming stripped 5 bases from V and 6 bases from J, with 8 bases between. CDR3 residues: CAWGLENTIYF. In DNA, the CDR3 is TGTGCCTGGGGCCTGGAAAACACCATATATTTT.

The chain links TRBV4-3 to TRBJ2-3; TRBD2 agrees at 9 bases. CDR1 and CDR2 from the germline V gene are LGHNA and YSLEER. This CDR3 is 15 amino acids long. V shed 2 bases, J shed 1 base, and the junction held 1 base outside the gene matches. CDR3 sequence (DNA): TGCGCCAGCAGCCAAAGACTAGCGGGCACAGATACGCAGTATTTT. Its translation: CASSQRLAGTDTQYF.

The chain has TRBV6-5 and TRBJ2-3; the D gene is possibly TRBD2 (6 bases). V gave up 8 bases and J gave up 1 base, with 13 bases separating them. CDR1 is MNHEY and CDR2 is SVGAGI in the germline V gene. The CDR3 contains 14 residues. CDR3 amino acids: CASAPGGGTDTQYF. The CDR3 nucleotides are TGTGCCAGCGCTCCCGGAGGGGGCACAGATACGCAGTATTTT.

V and J are TRBV5-8 and TRBJ1-2, with a tentative D call TRBD1 (5 bases). Germline CDR1 reads SGHTS; CDR2 reads YDEGEE. Trimming took off 6 bases at V and 3 bases at J, with 15 bases between the two ends. CDR3 length: 14 amino acids. CDR3 residues: CASTWGPADYGYTF. The CDR3 DNA is TGTGCCAGCACCTGGGGACCCGCGGACTATGGCTACACCTTC.

The V gene is TRBV28, the J gene TRBJ2-7; 9 bases are shared with TRBD1. The CDR3 loop spans 14 amino acids. Germline V gene data show CDR1 as MDHEN and CDR2 as SYDVKM. With 1 base clipped from V and 12 bases from J, the junction kept 10 bases outside the gene matches. The CDR3 here is CASSLLGTGSMGYF. DNA of the CDR3: TGTGCCAGCAGTTTATTAGGGACAGGGTCCATGGGGTACTTC.

The chain has TRBV5-1 and TRBJ2-7, with 13 bases that match TRBD2. After removal of 4 bases from V and 5 bases from J, the junction contained 6 bases not matched to a gene. CDR3 length: 15 residues. CDR1 and CDR2 (germline): SGHRS, YFSETQ. Here the CDR3 reads CASSTGTSGIDEQYF. The DNA for the CDR3 is TGCGCCAGCAGCACCGGGACTAGCGGGATCGACGAGCAGTACTTC. The complete variable domain, with remaining parts taken from reference TRBV5-1 and TRBJ2-7, reads KAGVTQTPRYLIKTRGQQVTLSCSPISGHRSVSWYQQTPGQGLQFLFEYFSETQRNKGNFPGRFSGRQFSNSRSEMNVSTLELGDSALYLCASSTGTSGIDEQYFGPGTRLTVT.

The V and J genes are TRBV27 and TRBJ2-2; D ambiguous. V was cut by 1 base and J by 4 bases, with 4 bases left in between. The CDR3 covers 13 residues. Germline-derived CDR1 and CDR2 are MNHEY and SMNVEV (reference sequence). DNA for the CDR3: TGTGCCAGCAGTTTATGGGGCACCGGGGAGCTGTTTTTT. Protein sequence: CASSLWGTGELFF.

The rearrangement joins TRBV11-2 to TRBJ1-3; no definite D call. Trimming stripped 7 bases from V and 0 bases from J, with 13 bases between. CDR3 size: 15 residues. Per the germline V gene, CDR1 is SGHAT and CDR2 is FQNNGV. The CDR3: CASTIAGFSGNTIYF. In DNA, the CDR3 is TGTGCCAGCACCATTGCGGGGTTCTCTGGAAACACCATATATTTT.

The V and J genes are TRBV15 and TRBJ1-5; the D is unclear. CDR1 and CDR2 from the germline V gene are LNHNV and YYDKDF (reference sequence). The CDR3 contains 16 residues. V was cut by 0 bases and J by 3 bases, with 12 bases left in between. The CDR3 region has the DNA TGTGCCACCAGCAGAGATAAAGGGTCCGCCAATCAGCCCCAGCATTTT. This translates into CATSRDKGSANQPQHF.

This clone was observed a few times. The chain couples TRBV30 to TRBJ1-5; TRBD1 matches at 9 bases. This CDR3 has 13 residues. The germline V gene encodes CDR1 GTSNPN and CDR2 SVGIG (reference sequence). After removal of 5 bases from V and 4 bases from J, the junction contained 3 bases not matched to a gene. The CDR3 spells CAWGTGSNQPQHF. CDR3 coding DNA: TGTGCCTGGGGGACAGGGTCAAATCAGCCCCAGCATTTT.

The chain has TRBV27 and TRBJ1-1; 9 bases fit TRBD1. This CDR3 has 14 amino acids. CDR1 is MNHEY, CDR2 SMNVEV, per germline (reference sequence). The trim removed 6 bases at V and 5 bases at J, leaving 7 bases unmatched. The CDR3 is CASRLTGGRTEAFF. The CDR3 nucleotides are TGTGCCAGCAGGCTCACAGGGGGCCGAACTGAAGCTTTCTTT.

In its sample, this clone was seen once. The chain uses TRBV28 and TRBJ2-1, with 8 bases fitting TRBD2. V trimming: 7 bases; J trimming: 7 bases; junction bases outside the gene matches: 12. The CDR3 is 15 amino acids. Germline-derived CDR1 and CDR2 are MDHEN and SYDVKM. The CDR3 loop is CASTSREGLWNEQFF. The DNA of the CDR3 is TGTGCCAGCACGTCTCGGGAGGGCCTATGGAATGAGCAGTTCTTC.

CDR3 in amino acids: CASSNFGGLNTEAFF. The CDR3 DNA reads TGTGCCAGCAGTAACTTTGGGGGCTTGAACACTGAAGCTTTCTTT. This sequence joins TRBV6-2 or TRBV6-3 and TRBJ1-1; maybe TRBD1 (6 bases). CDR1 is MNHEY, CDR2 SVGEGT, per germline. V lost 5 bases, J lost 0 bases, and 13 bases lay in between. This CDR3 spans 15 amino acids.

DNA for the CDR3: TGTGCCAGCAGCTCGGGCGGGGGGAGCTATAACTATGGCTACACCTTC. Its protein product is CASSSGGGSYNYGYTF. The chain is built from TRBV7-6 and TRBJ1-2, with a weak D call TRBD1 (5 bases). V was trimmed by 4 bases and J by 1 base, leaving 16 bases between them. Germline CDR1 is SGHVS and CDR2 is FNYEAQ. The CDR3 runs to 16 residues.

The chain combines TRBV28 with TRBJ1-5, with unresolved D. V was cut by 7 bases and J by 6 bases, with 10 bases left in between. Germline assignment: CDR1 MDHEN and CDR2 SYDVKM. This CDR3 comprises 12 residues. The CDR3 DNA sequence: TGTGCCAGCACCACCAGACTTCAGCCCCAGCATTTT. Amino acids: CASTTRLQPQHF.